The 21 T cell receptor beta chains below were found in one sample sequenced in a study of T cells in Graves' hyperthyroidism and ophthalmopathy. Researchers amplified the TCR beta CDR3 regions from RNA transcripts. Carried out on the TCR CDR3, a first-round RT-PCR used the HTBI primer set. TCRdb processed the multiplex PCR reads anew with MiXCR; each CDR3 protein has one entry. The data show hundreds of thousands of distinct CDR3 sequences, around a quarter seen once. The sequencing sample was made of blood. The receptor set was obtained from a woman aged 25-40 years with Graves' ophthalmopathy.

This clonotype was counted many times. This rearrangement joins TRBV19 to TRBJ1-1; D is possibly TRBD1 (5 bases). Germline V gene sequence: CDR1 LNHDA, CDR2 SQIVND (reference sequence). The CDR3 length is 15 residues. V lost 3 bases and J lost 1, with 12 bases in between. Written as DNA, the CDR3 is TGTGCCAGTAGTATCCCGACTACAGGGAACACTGAAGCTTTCTTT. Its protein product is CASSIPTTGNTEAFF.

This clonotype was recorded many times. CDR3 loop: CSVANDRGEAFF. For the CDR3, the DNA is TGCAGCGTTGCAAACGACAGAGGTGAAGCTTTCTTT. The rearrangement uses TRBV29-1 and TRBJ1-1, with D maybe TRBD1 (5 bases). Per the germline V gene, CDR1 is SQVTM and CDR2 is ANQGSEA. Trimming stripped 4 bases from V and 7 bases from J, with 13 bases between. The CDR3 totals 12 residues.

CDR3 residues: CASSFSLGGEQYF. The CDR3 DNA reads TGTGCCAGCAGCTTCTCCCTAGGTGGCGAGCAGTACTTC. This sequence joins TRBV7-9 and TRBJ2-7; D ambiguous. CDR3 length: 13 amino acids. With 3 bases removed from V and 6 bases from J, the gap between germline ends came to 12 bases. The germline V gene has CDR1 SEHNR and CDR2 FQNEAQ (reference sequence). Full variable domain (outside the CDR3, taken from reference TRBV7-9 and TRBJ2-7): DTGVSQNPRHKITKRGQNVTFRCDPISEHNRLYWYRQTLGQGPEFLTYFQNEAQLEKSRLLSDRFSAERPKGSFSTLEIQRTEQGDSAMYLCASSFSLGGEQYFGPGTRLTVT.

The rearrangement links TRBV10-3 to TRBJ2-7; D unclear. V was shortened by 4 bases and J by 0 bases, with 10 bases between the two germline ends. CDR1 and CDR2 (germline): ENHRY, SYGVKD. The CDR3 contains 14 residues. The CDR3 reads CAISGRGDSYEQYF. As DNA, the CDR3 is TGTGCCATCAGTGGCCGCGGTGACTCCTACGAGCAGTACTTC.

This clonotype showed up many times. One junction end does not reproduce the germline sequence, and a read error may be involved. The chain uses TRBV10-3 and TRBJ2-5; 9 nucleotides agree with TRBD1. CDR3 length equals 14 residues. In germline, CDR1 is ENHRY, CDR2 SYGVKD. CDR3 coding DNA: TGTGCCATTAGTGGGGACAGGGCTTCGGAGACCCAGTACTTC. Encoded protein: CAISGDRASETQYF.

In this sample, this clonotype turned up many times. The J gene is TRBJ2-2, the V gene TRBV29-1; D is uncertain. Per germline, CDR1 SQVTM and CDR2 ANQGSEA. The CDR3 totals 12 residues. V gave up 4 bases and J gave up 7 bases, with 10 bases separating them. CDR3 region: CSVVENGGELFF. The CDR3 DNA is TGCAGCGTTGTGGAGAACGGCGGGGAGCTGTTTTTT.

The V call is TRBV12-3 or TRBV12-4, the J call TRBJ1-6; a possible D gene is TRBD1 (5 bases). The CDR3 has 14 amino acids. The V gene lost 3 bases and the J gene lost 4 bases, with 7 bases spanning the gap. CDR3 sequence reads: CASSFGGYNSPLHF. CDR3 DNA: TGTGCCAGCAGTTTCGGGGGGTATAATTCACCCCTCCACTTT.

This clonotype was observed many times. The gene calls are TRBV10-3 and TRBJ1-2; 8 bases are a match to TRBD1. Losses at the gene ends were 3 bases for V and 13 bases for J; bases not matched to a gene: 7. Germline V gene sequence: CDR1 ENHRY, CDR2 SYGVKD. The CDR3 is 12 residues long. For the CDR3, the DNA is TGTGCCATCAGTGATGGACAGGGCGGTGCCACCTTC. Amino acid sequence: CAISDGQGGATF.

This clonotype was seen at least ten times. CDR3 bases: TGCAGTGCTAGACCCCCGGCAGGGACAGGGGTTTTAGGCTATGGCTACACCTTC. This codes for CSARPPAGTGVLGYGYTF. The rearrangement joins TRBV20-1 to TRBJ1-2; 10 bases align to TRBD1. The CDR3 consists of 18 residues. The germline gives CDR1 DFQATT, CDR2 SNEGSKA (reference sequence). V gave up 2 bases and J gave up 4 bases; unmatched junction bases: 16.

This clonotype was detected ten times or more. In DNA form, the CDR3 reads TGTGCCACCAGCAGAGATGGAGGGCCCTACGAGCAGTACTTC. This gives the protein CATSRDGGPYEQYF. V usage is TRBV15 and J usage is TRBJ2-7; D may be TRBD2 (6 bases). Trimming removed 0 bases from V and 2 bases from J, with 8 bases in between. CDR3 size: 14 residues. Germline CDR1 and CDR2: LNHNV and YYDKDF (reference sequence).

This clonotype was seen at least ten times. The chain joins TRBV20-1 to TRBJ1-3; D is uncertain. This CDR3 is 14 amino acids long. Germline lookup yields CDR1 DFQATT and CDR2 SNEGSKA (reference sequence). V was cut by 2 bases and J by 0 bases, with 8 bases left in between. CDR3: CSARSPDSGNTIYF. The CDR3 nucleotides are TGCAGTGCTAGATCCCCGGACTCTGGAAACACCATATATTTT.

This clonotype was picked up many times. The V gene is TRBV6-1, the J gene TRBJ1-2; TRBD1 might be the D (6 bases). The CDR3 is made up of 12 amino acids. V was cut by 4 bases and J by 6 bases, with 9 bases left in between. The germline V gene has CDR1 MNHNS and CDR2 SASEGT. In DNA form, the CDR3 reads TGTGCCAGCAGTGCCGAGGGGGATGGCTACACCTTC. Amino acids: CASSAEGDGYTF.

This clonotype was observed many times. This chain uses TRBV5-1 with TRBJ2-5, with 7 bases lining up with TRBD2. The V gene's germline CDR1 is SGHRS and CDR2 YFSETQ. The length of the CDR3 is 16 residues. With V trimmed by 0 bases and J by 2 bases, 7 bases remained unmatched. The CDR3 reads CASSLGPAGSQETQYF. In DNA form, the CDR3 reads TGCGCCAGCAGCTTGGGACCAGCGGGGTCTCAAGAGACCCAGTACTTC.

In its sample, this clonotype was seen many times. The CDR3 nucleotides are TGTGCCAGCAGCCAAGCAAGCGGAAGCTGGGGGACCCAGTACTTC. This translates into CASSQASGSWGTQYF. The chain recombines TRBV4-2 with TRBJ2-5; D perhaps matches TRBD2 (5 bases). V lost 1 base and J 7 bases, leaving 16 bases between the germline ends. The CDR3 has 15 residues. CDR1 is LGHNA and CDR2 is YNFKEQ in the germline V gene.

The CDR3 coding sequence is TGTGCCAGCTCCCACGACTCTGACACTGAAGCTTTCTTT. Its protein is CASSHDSDTEAFF. The J gene is TRBJ1-1, the V gene TRBV18; D gene ambiguous. Trimming pared 6 bases from V and 3 bases from J, leaving 11 bases between. CDR1 and CDR2 from the germline V gene are KGHSH and LQKENI. There are 13 residues in the CDR3.

This clonotype appeared many times. CDR3 in amino acids: CASSYTGGGETQYF. Written as DNA, the CDR3 is TGTGCCAGCAGTTACACAGGGGGCGGGGAGACCCAGTACTTC. The chain carries TRBV6-5 and TRBJ2-5; TRBD1 aligns across 9 bases. The CDR3 loop spans 14 amino acids. The germline CDR1 and CDR2 sequences are MNHEY and SVGAGI. V shed 2 bases and J 5 bases; nucleotides not matched to a gene: 3.

The chain couples TRBV6-1 to TRBJ2-7; 14 bases match TRBD2. The CDR3 spans 15 residues. Germline trimming cut 4 bases from V and 3 bases from J; bases unmatched to any gene: 2. Germline V gene sequence: CDR1 MNHNS, CDR2 SASEGT. In DNA form, the CDR3 reads TGTGCCAGCAGTGCCGGGACTAGCGGGAGCTACGAGCAGTACTTC. It translates to CASSAGTSGSYEQYF.

This chain uses TRBV2 with TRBJ2-7; TRBD2 agrees at 12 bases. The CDR3 has 14 amino acids. The V gene's germline CDR1 is SNHLY and CDR2 FYNNEI. V trimming: 5 bases; J trimming: 5 bases; junction bases outside the gene matches: 4. CDR3 nucleotide sequence: TGTGCCAGCAGTTCTAGCGGGAGGGCCCACGAGCAGTACTTC. Amino acid sequence: CASSSSGRAHEQYF.

There are a few counts of this clonotype. The chain is built from TRBV2 and TRBJ1-1; 8 bases match TRBD1. CDR1 is SNHLY and CDR2 is FYNNEI in the germline V gene. The junction had 4 bases not matched to a gene; V was cut back by 0 bases and J by 7 bases. This CDR3 comprises 14 residues. The CDR3 DNA is TGTGCCAGCAGTGAAGCTCGCGGACAGGGTGAAGCTTTCTTT. Residues: CASSEARGQGEAFF.

In its sample, this clonotype was seen many times. The chain couples TRBV4-1 to TRBJ2-7, with a possible D match to TRBD1 (6 bases). Germline V gives CDR1 MGHRA, CDR2 YSYEKL. The V end was cut by 0 bases, the J end by 6 bases, with 18 bases between. The CDR3 consists of 16 residues. The chain's CDR3 is CASSQDVGARDGEQYF. The CDR3 DNA sequence: TGCGCCAGCAGCCAAGACGTGGGGGCCCGTGATGGCGAGCAGTACTTC.

This clonotype showed up just a few times. The CDR3 coding sequence is TGCGCCAGCAGCTTGGCGGGACATAGCTCCTACGAGCAGTACTTC. Protein sequence: CASSLAGHSSYEQYF. The chain links TRBV5-1 to TRBJ2-7; TRBD1 is a possible D gene (6 bases). The CDR3 contains 15 residues. The V and J ends lost 0 bases and 0 bases respectively, with 10 bases between them. CDR1 and CDR2 from the germline V gene are SGHRS and YFSETQ.